The 13 T cell receptor beta chains below come from one sample, sequenced in a study of blood T cell repertoires in COVID-19. Only in-frame clones appear in the TCRdb table, and some are missing; sequencing was by immunoSEQ multiplex PCR. The table includes some 300,000 clones, around nine tenths detected once. Sequencing used PBMCs or T cells enriched from blood (not recorded which). The receptors derive from a woman aged 60-70 years in a cohort exposed to, infected with or recovered from COVID-19 (not recorded which).

In this sample, this clone turned up once. The V and J genes are TRBV5-6 and TRBJ2-2; TRBD2 aligns across 10 bases. V shed 4 bases, J shed 5 bases, and the junction held 14 bases outside the gene matches. Germline assignment: CDR1 SGHDT and CDR2 YYEEEE. The CDR3 totals 18 residues. CDR3 nucleotide sequence: TGTGCCAGCAGCCCACTAATCGTAGCGGGAGGAGGGACCGGGGAGCTGTTTTTT. This codes for CASSPLIVAGGGTGELFF.

This sequence joins TRBV6-9 and TRBJ1-1; D perhaps matches TRBD1 (5 bases). The V gene lost 5 bases and the J gene lost 4 bases, with 23 bases spanning the gap. This CDR3 has 17 amino acids. Germline CDR1 reads MNHGY; CDR2 reads SVAAGI. CDR3 loop: CASSPASPGPHPTEAFF. The CDR3 bases are TGTGCCAGCAGTCCCGCATCCCCAGGGCCTCACCCCACTGAAGCTTTCTTT.

The chain carries TRBV14 and TRBJ2-3, with TRBD2 identical over 13 bases. The CDR3 covers 17 residues. After removal of 4 bases from V and 0 bases from J, the junction contained 4 bases not matched to a gene. The germline CDR1 and CDR2 sequences are SGHDN and FVKESK. This CDR3 reads CASSPWTSGRSTDTQYF. CDR3 nucleotides: TGTGCCAGCAGCCCATGGACTAGCGGGAGAAGCACAGATACGCAGTATTTT.

This sequence joins TRBV6-5 and TRBJ1-1, with a tentative D call TRBD1 (6 bases). The ends were cut back, 2 bases at V and 0 bases at J, with 7 bases in the middle. CDR3 size: 14 residues. CDR1 MNHEY and CDR2 SVGAGI come from the germline V gene. CDR3 loop: CASSYGDMNTEAFF. Here the CDR3 DNA reads TGTGCCAGCAGTTACGGGGACATGAACACTGAAGCTTTCTTT.

The CDR3 region is CASSRTGTGPSGANVLTF. The CDR3 nucleotides read TGTGCCAGCAGTCGAACCGGGACAGGGCCCTCTGGGGCCAACGTCCTGACTTTC. This chain links TRBV6-6 with TRBJ2-6, with 9 bases that match TRBD1. There are 18 residues in the CDR3. The germline V gene encodes CDR1 MNHNY and CDR2 SVGAGI (reference sequence). The V segment lost 5 bases and the J segment 0 bases; nucleotides outside the gene matches: 8.

The gene calls are TRBV3-1 (or the pseudogene TRBV3-2) and TRBJ2-3, with D tentatively TRBD2 (5 bases). The CDR3 spans 15 residues. CDR1 is LGHDT and CDR2 is YNNKEL in the germline V gene (reference sequence). V lost 0 bases, J lost 4 bases, and 11 bases lay in between. The CDR3 loop reads CASSQDGLRADTQYF. The CDR3 nucleotides read TGTGCCAGCAGCCAAGATGGGTTGAGGGCAGATACGCAGTATTTT.

For this clone: The DNA is omitted, as the CDR3 cannot be located on it reliably, and the CDR3 follows TCRdb's listing. The chain carries TRBV21-1 and TRBJ1-5; the table's D call of TRBD1 was not tested on the DNA. TRBV21-1 is noted as a pseudogene. Including both end residues, the CDR3 is 19 amino acids long. The chain's CDR3 is CASNPVGTGTRFSNQPQHF.

The chain employs TRBV7-2 and TRBJ1-5, with a tentative D call TRBD1 (5 bases). Germline CDR1 SGHTA, CDR2 FQGNSA. The CDR3 length is 13 residues. The V gene lost 5 bases and the J gene lost 4 bases, with 9 bases spanning the gap. CDR3 DNA: TGTGCCAGCAGCCTAGACAGAAATCAGCCCCAGCATTTT. Its translation: CASSLDRNQPQHF.

J is TRBJ2-1 and V is TRBV7-9; no clear D. CDR1 and CDR2 from the germline V gene are SEHNR and FQNEAQ (reference sequence). The V end lost 4 bases, the J end lost 6 bases, and 7 bases lay between the germline ends. This CDR3 is built from 12 residues. CDR3 amino acids: CASSSDSNEQFF. The CDR3 bases are TGTGCCAGCAGCTCCGACTCCAATGAGCAGTTCTTC.

This chain connects TRBV2 to TRBJ2-7, with 8 bases identical to TRBD2. Germline assignment: CDR1 SNHLY and CDR2 FYNNEI. This CDR3 contains 13 residues. J was trimmed by 3 bases and V by 11 bases; bases with no gene match: 9. The CDR3 sequence: CARGRREDYEQYF. The CDR3 nucleotides are TGTGCCCGCGGTAGGCGGGAGGACTACGAGCAGTACTTC.

This sequence joins TRBV19 and TRBJ2-3, with D perhaps TRBD1 (6 bases). The CDR3 sequence is 16 residues long. The germline V gene has CDR1 LNHDA and CDR2 SQIVND (reference sequence). Trimming shortened V by 5 bases and J by 6 bases, and 21 bases separated the two germline ends. The CDR3 bases are TGTGCCAGTAGTTTCGGTGGGGGCGCGCGAGGTGATACGCAGTATTTT. Translated: CASSFGGGARGDTQYF. The full variable domain, in which reference TRBV19 and TRBJ2-3 provide the parts outside the CDR3, is DGGITQSPKYLFRKEGQNVTLSCEQNLNHDAMYWYRQDPGQGLRLIYYSQIVNDFQKGDIAEGYSVSREKKESFPLTVTSAQKNPTAFYLCASSFGGGARGDTQYFGPGTRLTVL.

V usage is TRBV5-3 and J usage is TRBJ1-2; TRBD1 might be the D (6 bases). TRBV5-3 is treated as an ORF (open reading frame) with a function not yet certain. This CDR3 is 14 amino acids long. The germline V and J ends were trimmed by 3 bases and 6 bases, with 15 bases remaining between them. The CDR3 spells CARSYAQGRDGYTF. The CDR3 bases are TGTGCCAGAAGCTACGCACAGGGTAGGGATGGCTACACCTTC.

The J gene is TRBJ2-3, the V gene TRBV5-1; TRBD2 matches at 13 bases. CDR1 is SGHRS and CDR2 is YFSETQ in the germline V gene. Trimming at V came to 6 bases and at J to 6 bases, leaving 10 bases not matched to a gene. The CDR3 has 16 amino acids. As DNA, the CDR3 is TGCGCCAGCAAAGGACTAGCGGGAGTTAGGGGGGATACGCAGTATTTT. Residues: CASKGLAGVRGDTQYF.